This entry concerns a single TCR beta chain. This specimen belongs to a study of blood T cell repertoires in COVID-19. For the study at large: PBMCs, B-cell-depleted T cells, or T cells were the source of the cDNA or gDNA that made up the material.

Sequencing used immunoSEQ multiplex PCR; TCRdb keeps in-frame clones, though not all of them. The repertoire has almost 100,000 clones, roughly 86% of them found once; the top ten carry about a tenth. Germline-derived CDR1 and CDR2 are SGHVS and FQNEAQ. Trimming cost V 2 bases and J 1 base, with 8 bases left between them. The CDR3 runs 14 residues. Sequenced material: peripheral blood. V gene TRBV7-8 combines with J gene TRBJ1-2, with D perhaps matching TRBD1 (5 bases). This sequence was found in a man aged 45-65 years with acute or convalescent COVID-19. CDR3 amino acids: CASSLSRDNYGYTF. DNA for the CDR3: TGTGCCAGCAGCTTATCCAGGGATAACTATGGCTACACCTTC.